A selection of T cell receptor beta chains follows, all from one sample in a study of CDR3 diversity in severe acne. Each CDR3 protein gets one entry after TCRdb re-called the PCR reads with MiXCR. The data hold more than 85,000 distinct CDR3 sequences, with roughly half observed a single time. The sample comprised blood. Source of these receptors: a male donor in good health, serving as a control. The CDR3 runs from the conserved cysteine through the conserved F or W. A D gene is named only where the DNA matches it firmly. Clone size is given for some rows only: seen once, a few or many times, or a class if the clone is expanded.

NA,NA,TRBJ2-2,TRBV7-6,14,TGTGCCAGCAGCTCCGGACCCGGGGGCGGGGAGCTGTTTTTT,CASSSGPGGGELFF
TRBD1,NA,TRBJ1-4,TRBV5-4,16,TGTGCCAGCAGCGTCGGACAGGGGGCGACTAATGAAAAACTGTTTTTT,CASSVGQGATNEKLFF
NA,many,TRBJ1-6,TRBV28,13,TGTGCCAGCAGTTTATACCCTAATTCACCCCTCCACTTT,CASSLYPNSPLHF
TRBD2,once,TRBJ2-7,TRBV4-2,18,TGTGCCAGCAGCCAAGATTCCGGACTAGCGGGGGGCCCCTACGAGCAGTACTTC,CASSQDSGLAGGPYEQYF
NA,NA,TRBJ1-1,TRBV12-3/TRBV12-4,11,TGTGCCAGCAGTTCCTGGACTGGAGCTTTCTTT,CASSSWTGAFF
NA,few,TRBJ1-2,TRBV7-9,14,TGTGCCAGCAGCTTGGCCGACACTGGCTATGGCTACACCTTC,CASSLADTGYGYTF
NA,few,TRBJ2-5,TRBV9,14,TGTGCCAGCAGCGTGTCGCGGGCTCCAGAGACCCAGTACTTC,CASSVSRAPETQYF
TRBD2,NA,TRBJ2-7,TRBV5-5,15,TGTGCCAGCAGCTTAGCGCTAGCGGTCACCTACGAGCAGTACTTC,CASSLALAVTYEQYF
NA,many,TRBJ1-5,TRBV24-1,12,TGTGCCACCAGTGACCCTAATCAGCCCCAGCATTTT,CATSDPNQPQHF
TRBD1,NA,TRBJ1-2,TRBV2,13,TGTGCCAGCAGTGAGTGGCAGGGGGCCGGCTACACCTTC,CASSEWQGAGYTF
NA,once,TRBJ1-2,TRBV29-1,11,TGCAGCGTTGATTCAGGGGATGGCTACACCTTC,CSVDSGDGYTF
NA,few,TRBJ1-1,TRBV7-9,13,TGTGCCAGCAGCTTAAACGCAGGGGCAGAAGCTTTCTTT,CASSLNAGAEAFF
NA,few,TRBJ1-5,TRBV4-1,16,TGCGCCAGCAGCCAAGAACGTGAGAGTGGATACCAGCCCCAGCATTTT,CASSQERESGYQPQHF
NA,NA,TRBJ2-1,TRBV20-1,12,TGCAGTGCGGGGGTAGCGGACAATGAGCAGTTCTTC,CSAGVADNEQFF